The rows below give T cell receptor beta chains drawn from one sample of a study of blood T cell repertoires in COVID-19. Repertoires were generated with immunoSEQ multiplex PCR, while TCRdb's copy carries only in-frame clones and drops some. The profile shows just under 70,000 clones, 80% to 90% of them singletons. The sequencing input was peripheral blood. Source of these receptors: a man aged 30-40 years with acute or convalescent COVID-19. The CDR3 runs from the conserved cysteine through the conserved F or W. Fields, in order: V gene, J gene, CDR3 protein.

v_call: TRBV5-4
j_call: TRBJ2-1
cdr3_aa: CASSLLASNEQFF

v_call: TRBV15
j_call: TRBJ2-2
cdr3_aa: CATSATGTGNTGELFF

v_call: TRBV10-3
j_call: TRBJ1-2
cdr3_aa: CAISDRQGAKGYGYTF

v_call: TRBV5-1
j_call: TRBJ2-5
cdr3_aa: CASSWTAEETQYF

v_call: TRBV6-5
j_call: TRBJ2-1
cdr3_aa: CASSSGTVSYNEQFF

v_call: TRBV11-2
j_call: TRBJ2-1
cdr3_aa: CASSSSTGSPYNEQFF

v_call: TRBV4-2
j_call: TRBJ1-5
cdr3_aa: CASSHDRGNQPQHF

v_call: TRBV20-1
j_call: TRBJ2-7
cdr3_aa: CSATQAYEQYF

v_call: TRBV6-5
j_call: TRBJ1-2
cdr3_aa: CASSIRQVYGYTF

v_call: TRBV28
j_call: TRBJ2-1
cdr3_aa: CASSFIRENGEQFF

v_call: TRBV28
j_call: TRBJ2-3
cdr3_aa: CASSLPRTGATDTQYF

v_call: TRBV6-2/TRBV6-3
j_call: TRBJ1-2
cdr3_aa: CASSYRQTVLTYYGYTF

v_call: TRBV11-1
j_call: TRBJ2-1
cdr3_aa: CASSLELAGEQFF

v_call: TRBV18
j_call: TRBJ2-7
cdr3_aa: CASSPPVAGRGITYEQYF

v_call: TRBV7-2
j_call: TRBJ1-6
cdr3_aa: CASSLGYQGGSYNSPLHF

v_call: TRBV7-8
j_call: TRBJ1-4
cdr3_aa: CASSQGTGVSWPNEKLFF

v_call: TRBV5-6
j_call: TRBJ2-1
cdr3_aa: CASSSGLAYNEQFF

v_call: TRBV4-3
j_call: TRBJ2-7
cdr3_aa: CASSQDLQAREQYF

v_call: TRBV24-1
j_call: TRBJ2-1
cdr3_aa: CATSDFGGRNEQFF

v_call: TRBV2
j_call: TRBJ2-2
cdr3_aa: CASFFLASGELFF

v_call: TRBV11-2
j_call: TRBJ2-7
cdr3_aa: CASSLRRDYEQYF

v_call: TRBV6-5
j_call: TRBJ1-1
cdr3_aa: CASSSRTGTGGRAFF

v_call: TRBV6-1
j_call: TRBJ2-1
cdr3_aa: CAISGLLNEQFF

v_call: TRBV5-1
j_call: TRBJ2-2
cdr3_aa: CASSLSTANTGELFF

v_call: TRBV29-1
j_call: TRBJ2-7
cdr3_aa: CSVLEGASDTYEQYF

v_call: TRBV19
j_call: TRBJ2-1
cdr3_aa: CASSLARGNEQFF

v_call: TRBV6-1
j_call: TRBJ1-6
cdr3_aa: CASSETRQGGSPLHF

v_call: TRBV7-9
j_call: TRBJ1-4
cdr3_aa: CASREGGATNEKLFF

v_call: TRBV7-3
j_call: TRBJ2-2
cdr3_aa: CASSLFTGGANGELFF

v_call: TRBV5-1
j_call: TRBJ2-2
cdr3_aa: CASSLGLATGELFF